Following are 19 T cell receptor beta chains from one sample sequenced in a study of cytomegalovirus exposure and HLA in healthy donors (TCRdb year 2017). Libraries came from the immunoSEQ multiplex PCR assay. This is the immuneACCESS table as TCRdb keeps it, with only in-frame sequences that have V and J called. A part of the clones is gone; compared with another copy, unresolved V genes explain less than half, and the rest is unexplained. Within this sample are some 160,000 clones, with 80% to 95% of them counted one time only. 0.6% to 0.8% of the sample rests with the top ten. Sequencing was performed on PBMCs. The receptors derive from a man between 18 and 29 years old in good health and CMV-seronegative.

This chain's CDR3 is CASRGTGYGYTF. CDR3 nucleotides: TGTGCCAGCAGGGGGACAGGATATGGCTACACCTTC. The V and J genes are TRBV6-4 and TRBJ1-2; 8 nucleotides align to TRBD1. This CDR3 is 12 amino acids long. Germline CDR1 is MRHNA and CDR2 is SNTAGT. Trimming at V came to 6 bases and at J to 5 bases, leaving 2 bases not matched to a gene.

This chain uses TRBV19 with TRBJ2-2; 8 bases fit TRBD2. V gave up 4 bases and J gave up 6 bases; unmatched junction bases: 4. CDR1 and CDR2 (germline): LNHDA, SQIVND (reference sequence). The CDR3 contains 14 residues. This CDR3 is CASSTTSVPGELFF. The DNA of the CDR3 is TGTGCCAGTAGTACGACTAGCGTGCCCGGGGAGCTGTTTTTT.

This clone was detected only once. The V and J genes are TRBV9 and TRBJ1-5; TRBD1 is a possible D gene (6 bases). V was shortened by 0 bases and J by 6 bases, with 10 bases between the two germline ends. CDR1 is SGDLS and CDR2 is YYNGEE in the germline V gene. The CDR3 totals 14 residues. The CDR3 protein is CASSVAGGAQPQHF. The CDR3 DNA is TGTGCCAGCAGCGTAGCTGGGGGGGCTCAGCCCCAGCATTTT.

V and J are TRBV6-5 and TRBJ1-5; 9 nucleotides line up with TRBD1. The CDR3 is 13 residues long. Germline CDR1 reads MNHEY; CDR2 reads SVGAGI. Trimming took 6 bases from V and 8 from J; bases not matched to a gene: 5. For the CDR3, the DNA is TGTGCCAGCAGCCAGGACAGGGGTGAGCCCCAGCATTTT. It codes for CASSQDRGEPQHF.

V and J are TRBV6-1 and TRBJ1-2, with TRBD1 matching over 8 bases. CDR1 and CDR2 (germline): MNHNS, SASEGT. With V trimmed by 4 bases and J by 4 bases, 8 bases remained unmatched. CDR3 size: 15 residues. CDR3 loop: CASSAPGQGGYGYTF. CDR3 DNA sequence: TGTGCCAGCAGTGCCCCAGGACAGGGCGGCTATGGCTACACCTTC.

The genes are TRBV11-2 and TRBJ1-2; TRBD1 might be the D (6 bases). The V gene lost 0 bases and the J gene lost 0 bases, with 8 bases spanning the gap. CDR3 length: 15 residues. CDR1 and CDR2 (germline): SGHAT, FQNNGV. The DNA of the CDR3 is TGTGCCAGCAGCTTAGAACAGGGAGCTAACTATGGCTACACCTTC. Residues: CASSLEQGANYGYTF. Supplemented by reference TRBV11-2 and TRBJ1-2, the full variable domain reads EAGVAQSPRYKIIEKRQSVAFWCNPISGHATLYWYQQILGQGPKLLIQFQNNGVVDDSQLPKDRFSAERLKGVDSTLKIQPAKLEDSAVYLCASSLEQGANYGYTFGSGTRLTVV.

The chain couples TRBV7-9 to TRBJ1-1; D ambiguous. Trimming cost V 5 bases and J 5 bases, with 9 bases left between them. CDR3 length: 12 amino acids. Looked up from germline, CDR1 is SEHNR and CDR2 is FQNEAQ (reference sequence). This CDR3 is CASSDYGTEAFF. The CDR3 DNA follows: TGTGCCAGCAGCGATTACGGGACTGAAGCTTTCTTT. The complete variable domain, with remaining parts taken from reference TRBV7-9 and TRBJ1-1, reads DTGVSQNPRHKITKRGQNVTFRCDPISEHNRLYWYRQTLGQGPEFLTYFQNEAQLEKSRLLSDRFSAERPKGSFSTLEIQRTEQGDSAMYLCASSDYGTEAFFGQGTRLTVV.

This clone was counted once. The J gene is TRBJ2-3, the V gene TRBV23-1, with D uncertain. TRBV23-1 is identified as an open reading frame with a role that is uncertain. CDR3 size: 19 residues. Trimming cost V 1 base and J 4 bases, with 24 bases left between them. CDR3 in amino acids: CASSQLIVSNSRYPDTQYF. CDR3 DNA: TGCGCCAGCAGTCAATTGATAGTCTCGAATAGTCGTTATCCAGATACGCAGTATTTT.

The chain has TRBV30 and TRBJ1-2, with a tentative D call TRBD1 (5 bases). This CDR3 is built from 14 residues. V lost 7 bases and J 6 bases, leaving 21 bases between the germline ends. The germline gives CDR1 GTSNPN, CDR2 SVGIG (reference sequence). The CDR3 bases are TGTGCCTCTACCCGGGCAGTGGGGCTGCATGGCTACACCTTC. Translation gives CASTRAVGLHGYTF.

This clone was seen once. The chain employs TRBV6-1 and TRBJ2-3; no reliable D call. Trimming removed 2 bases from V and 0 bases from J, with 21 bases in between. The CDR3 sequence is 19 residues long. Germline CDR1 reads MNHNS; CDR2 reads SASEGT. The CDR3 nucleotides are TGTGCCAGCAGTGAAAGATTCGGTACTACCGATCACAGCACAGATACGCAGTATTTT. Residues: CASSERFGTTDHSTDTQYF.

J is TRBJ1-1 and V is TRBV27; TRBD1 agrees at 7 bases. J lost 1 base, V lost 5 bases, and 7 bases had no gene match. CDR1 MNHEY and CDR2 SMNVEV come from the germline V gene (reference sequence). The CDR3 runs 15 residues. The CDR3 reads CASSIQGKPNTEAFF. The DNA for the CDR3 is TGTGCCAGCAGTATACAGGGGAAACCGAACACTGAAGCTTTCTTT.

The gene calls are TRBV30 and TRBJ2-7; D is ambiguous. Trimming removed 5 bases at V and 3 bases at J, with 8 bases between. In germline, CDR1 is GTSNPN, CDR2 SVGIG (reference sequence). The CDR3 has 11 residues. The CDR3 reads CAWAGIYEQYF. The DNA of the CDR3 is TGTGCCTGGGCAGGTATCTACGAGCAGTACTTC.

The rearrangement joins TRBV19 to TRBJ1-1; 7 nucleotides match TRBD1. V shed 6 bases, J shed 0 bases, and the junction held 1 base outside the gene matches. The germline gives CDR1 LNHDA, CDR2 SQIVND (reference sequence). The CDR3 is 13 amino acids. CDR3 region: CASRTGLNTEAFF. The CDR3 coding sequence is TGTGCCAGTAGGACAGGGTTGAACACTGAAGCTTTCTTT. Supplemented by reference TRBV19 and TRBJ1-1, the full variable domain reads DGGITQSPKYLFRKEGQNVTLSCEQNLNHDAMYWYRQDPGQGLRLIYYSQIVNDFQKGDIAEGYSVSREKKESFPLTVTSAQKNPTAFYLCASRTGLNTEAFFGQGTRLTVV.

The chain is built from TRBV6-5 and TRBJ2-2; D unresolved. Deletions cut 7 bases from V and 4 bases from J, with 13 bases between. The CDR3 sequence is 14 residues long. Germline-derived CDR1 and CDR2 are MNHEY and SVGAGI. The CDR3 loop is CASIKHIGTGELFF. DNA for the CDR3: TGTGCCAGCATCAAACACATTGGCACCGGGGAGCTGTTTTTT.

The chain joins TRBV15 to TRBJ1-4, with D possibly matching TRBD1 (5 bases). Trimming shortened V by 0 bases and J by 8 bases, and 10 bases separated the two germline ends. CDR1 is LNHNV and CDR2 is YYDKDF in the germline V gene (reference sequence). CDR3 length: 14 amino acids. The DNA for the CDR3 is TGTGCCACCAGCAGAGATAGGGGTGGAGAAAAACTGTTTTTT. Translation: CATSRDRGGEKLFF.

V is TRBV10-3 and J is TRBJ1-3; 9 nucleotides line up with TRBD1. CDR3 length: 13 amino acids. V lost 5 bases and J lost 8; bases outside the gene matches: 4. The germline gives CDR1 ENHRY, CDR2 SYGVKD. This CDR3 is CAISYDRGDTIYF. The CDR3 DNA follows: TGTGCCATCAGTTACGACAGGGGGGACACCATATATTTT.

The V gene is TRBV5-4, the J gene TRBJ2-3, with D tentatively TRBD1 (6 bases). The V gene lost 3 bases and the J gene lost 1 base, with 21 bases spanning the gap. The CDR3 consists of 18 residues. Per the germline V gene, CDR1 is SGHNT and CDR2 is YYREEE (reference sequence). The CDR3 spells CASSSPGHLRLGTDTQYF. DNA for the CDR3: TGTGCCAGCAGCTCTCCGGGACACCTAAGATTGGGCACAGATACGCAGTATTTT.

This clone was seen only a few times. The J gene is TRBJ1-2, the V gene TRBV6-5; D is uncertain. The CDR3 extends over 12 amino acids. Germline V gene data show CDR1 as MNHEY and CDR2 as SVGAGI. V lost 4 bases and J 7 bases, leaving 10 bases between the germline ends. This CDR3 is CASSWRGGGYTF. The CDR3 bases are TGTGCCAGCAGTTGGCGCGGCGGTGGCTACACCTTC.

This clone was counted once. The CDR3 reads CASSLGLGQGFYEQYF. In nucleotides, the CDR3 is TGTGCCAGCAGCTTAGGGTTGGGACAGGGGTTCTACGAGCAGTACTTC. The chain recombines TRBV7-2 with TRBJ2-7, with 10 positions matching TRBD1. CDR3 size: 16 residues. Trimming removed 1 base from V and 3 bases from J; junction bases left unmatched: 6. CDR1 and CDR2 (germline): SGHTA, FQGNSA. The entire variable domain, with the rest obtained from reference TRBV7-2 and TRBJ2-7, is as follows: GAGVSQSPSNKVTEKGKDVELRCDPISGHTALYWYRQSLGQGLEFLIYFQGNSAPDKSGLPSDRFSAERTGGSVSTLTIQRTQQEDSAVYLCASSLGLGQGFYEQYFGPGTRLTVT.